The 22 T cell receptor beta chains reported below all come from one sample, sequenced in a study of T cell repertoires in cytomegalovirus infection (dated by TCRdb to 2018 to 2020). The treatment or condition tag for this specimen amounts to: in vitro stimulation with specific CMV peptide epitopes to enrich CMV-specific T cells. Which antigens these TCRs recognize remains unknown. The instrument given in TCRdb is Illumina HiSeq 1500. TCRdb cleaned the public reads at Q25 with fastp, built clones with MiXCR and kept in-frame beta chains. Each CDR3 protein appears once, grouped with its most common genes and DNA. The sample table holds about half a million distinct CDR3 sequences, of which approximately 40% were seen once. Clones ranked in the top ten supply 40% to 50% of the sample. The specimen comprised cultured PBMCs, sampled from culture after CMV antigen stimulation. The receptors stem from a human donor in good health (CMV status not recorded). Some clones in this sample may be carry-over from other donors' samples.

The V call is TRBV7-4, the J call TRBJ1-1; D is perhaps TRBD1 (5 bases). CDR1 is SGHVT and CDR2 is SQSDAQ in the germline V gene. V was trimmed by 7 bases and J by 10 bases, leaving 19 bases between them. The CDR3 is made up of 13 amino acids. The CDR3 is CASTEAGALRAFF. The CDR3 nucleotides read TGTGCCAGCACCGAGGCCGGGGCCCTGCGAGCTTTCTTT.

This clonotype was detected a few times. The rearrangement links TRBV6-1 to TRBJ2-3; 14 bases match TRBD2. V shed 6 bases, J shed 1 base, and the junction held 18 bases outside the gene matches. Per germline, CDR1 MNHNS and CDR2 SASEGT. The CDR3 has 21 residues. CDR3 amino acids: CASRKSNPGLAGARGTDTQYF. Here the CDR3 DNA reads TGTGCCAGCAGAAAGAGTAATCCGGGACTAGCGGGGGCCCGAGGCACAGATACGCAGTATTTT.

The sample holds a few counts of this clonotype. This chain connects TRBV12-3 or TRBV12-4 to TRBJ1-1, with D maybe TRBD1 (5 bases). The germline V and J ends were trimmed by 7 bases and 0 bases, with 15 bases remaining between them. This CDR3 is 15 amino acids long. CDR3 loop: CASTNEGSLNTEAFF. The CDR3 region has the DNA TGTGCCAGCACCAACGAGGGGTCGCTGAACACTGAAGCTTTCTTT.

This chain connects TRBV5-1 to TRBJ2-7; 10 bases align to TRBD1. With 7 bases clipped from V and 1 base from J, the junction kept 2 bases outside the gene matches. This CDR3 has 13 residues. From germline, CDR1 is SGHRS and CDR2 YFSETQ. CDR3 loop: CASGTGVSYEQYF. Written as DNA, the CDR3 is TGCGCCAGCGGGACAGGGGTTTCCTACGAGCAGTACTTC.

The rearrangement joins TRBV19 to TRBJ2-3; D is uncertain. Germline lookup yields CDR1 LNHDA and CDR2 SQIVND (reference sequence). V lost 7 bases and J 2 bases, leaving 13 bases between the germline ends. CDR3 length: 14 amino acids. The CDR3 sequence is CASKPTPATDTQYF. The CDR3 nucleotides are TGTGCCAGTAAACCCACCCCAGCCACAGATACGCAGTATTTT. Based on the CDR3 plus reference TRBV19 and TRBJ2-3, the full variable domain is DGGITQSPKYLFRKEGQNVTLSCEQNLNHDAMYWYRQDPGQGLRLIYYSQIVNDFQKGDIAEGYSVSREKKESFPLTVTSAQKNPTAFYLCASKPTPATDTQYFGPGTRLTVL.

This clonotype appeared many times. The chain recombines TRBV7-2 with TRBJ2-3; 7 nucleotides match TRBD2. CDR1 is SGHTA, CDR2 FQGNSA, per germline. Germline trimming cut 4 bases from V and 0 bases from J; bases unmatched to any gene: 13. This CDR3 region has 18 residues. CDR3 in DNA: TGTGCCAGCAGCTGGCGGTGGGCGGGGGAGTTTAGCACAGATACGCAGTATTTT. This codes for CASSWRWAGEFSTDTQYF.

The rearrangement links TRBV6-2 or TRBV6-3 to TRBJ1-5, with 9 bases identical to TRBD1. CDR1 MNHEY and CDR2 SVGEGT come from the germline V gene. With V trimmed by 8 bases and J by 6 bases, 5 bases remained unmatched. The CDR3 runs 13 residues. The CDR3 DNA reads TGTGCCAGCGAGGGACAGGGTAGTCAGCCCCAGCATTTT. This sequence encodes CASEGQGSQPQHF.

The rearrangement uses TRBV5-1 and TRBJ1-6; the D is unclear. The CDR3 totals 16 residues. CDR1 and CDR2 from the germline V gene are SGHRS and YFSETQ. Trimming left V 3 bases short and J 9 bases short, with 19 bases between. The CDR3 loop is CASSSGNLFGSSPLHF. DNA for the CDR3: TGCGCCAGCAGCTCAGGAAACCTATTTGGGAGTTCACCCCTCCACTTT. Variable domain in full (rest from reference TRBV5-1 and TRBJ1-6): KAGVTQTPRYLIKTRGQQVTLSCSPISGHRSVSWYQQTPGQGLQFLFEYFSETQRNKGNFPGRFSGRQFSNSRSEMNVSTLELGDSALYLCASSSGNLFGSSPLHFGNGTRLTVT.

The V and J genes are TRBV7-2 and TRBJ2-1, with TRBD2 as a possible D gene (5 bases). Germline values: CDR1 SGHTA, CDR2 FQGNSA. Trimming took off 1 base at V and 15 bases at J, with 16 bases between the two ends. This CDR3 region has 13 residues. CDR3 bases: TGTGCCAGCAGCTTAGAAAGCGGCCCCACCCGGTTCTTC. It is translated as CASSLESGPTRFF.

This clonotype was observed a single time. This chain uses TRBV5-3 with TRBJ1-1; no reliable D call. TRBV5-3 counts as an open reading frame of uncertain function. The CDR3 has 16 residues. V gave up 8 bases and J gave up 4 bases, with 24 bases separating them. The CDR3 coding sequence is TGTGCCAGCAGCGCTCCAGGTGGGATGGGTCTCACTGAAGCTTTCTTT. Translation: CASSAPGGMGLTEAFF.

The chain couples TRBV6-1 to TRBJ1-1; 9 bases are a match to TRBD1. Germline V lookup: CDR1 MNHNS, CDR2 SASEGT. V trimming: 1 base; J trimming: 11 bases; junction bases outside the gene matches: 14. This CDR3 region has 16 residues. The CDR3 nucleotides are TGTGCCAGCAGTGAAGTTGGACAGGGGACTGCAAGTGGCGCTTTCTTT. It codes for CASSEVGQGTASGAFF.

This clonotype was detected only a few times. This sequence joins TRBV6-1 and TRBJ2-1, with D perhaps matching TRBD1 (5 bases). Per germline, CDR1 MNHNS and CDR2 SASEGT. Trimming left V 4 bases short and J 0 bases short, with 10 bases between. This CDR3 has 15 residues. This chain's CDR3 is CASSAIGVSYNEQFF. The CDR3 bases are TGTGCCAGCAGTGCGATAGGGGTCTCCTACAATGAGCAGTTCTTC.

This clonotype was observed at least ten times. The CDR3 region has the DNA TGTGCCAGCAGCCGTGAACACCGATTAGCGGGGATCGAAGAGACCCAGTACTTC. This translates into CASSREHRLAGIEETQYF. This chain links TRBV7-6 with TRBJ2-5; TRBD2 aligns across 8 bases. CDR1 is SGHVS and CDR2 is FNYEAQ in the germline V gene. CDR3 length: 18 residues. The V gene end was trimmed by 5 bases and the J gene end by 3 bases; junction bases not matched to a gene: 17.

In its sample, this clonotype was seen many times. The chain is built from TRBV7-2 and TRBJ2-3, with D tentatively TRBD1 or TRBD2 (6 bases each). Germline values: CDR1 SGHTA, CDR2 FQGNSA. The V and J ends lost 1 base and 6 bases respectively, with 11 bases between them. The CDR3 has 14 residues. The CDR3 region is CASSLVGGRDTQYF. The CDR3 DNA reads TGTGCCAGCAGCTTAGTAGGGGGGCGCGATACGCAGTATTTT.

In its sample, this clonotype was seen many times. The V gene is TRBV7-8, the J gene TRBJ2-1; D possibly matches TRBD1 or TRBD2 (5 bases each). The CDR3 has 14 amino acids. Trimming shortened V by 5 bases and J by 8 bases, and 16 bases separated the two germline ends. CDR1 SGHVS and CDR2 FQNEAQ come from the germline V gene. The CDR3: CASSTWGNLDEQFF. The CDR3, as DNA: TGTGCCAGCAGCACCTGGGGGAATTTGGATGAGCAGTTCTTC.

This sequence joins TRBV2 and TRBJ2-5, with 7 bases that match TRBD2. This CDR3 region has 14 residues. The germline CDR1 and CDR2 sequences are SNHLY and FYNNEI. Trimming took 5 bases from V and 2 from J; bases not matched to a gene: 5. The DNA of the CDR3 is TGTGCCAGCAGTTACCTAGCGGTGCAAGAGACCCAGTACTTC. It encodes CASSYLAVQETQYF.

The CDR3 DNA is TGTGCCAGCAGCTTAGGGAGCAAAGAGACCCAGTACTTC. This encodes CASSLGSKETQYF. The chain joins TRBV7-2 to TRBJ2-5; D gene unclear. The CDR3 covers 13 residues. CDR1 and CDR2 (germline): SGHTA, FQGNSA. The V end was cut by 1 base, the J end by 3 bases, with 6 bases between.

This clonotype turned up a few times. The chain carries TRBV7-8 and TRBJ2-7; TRBD1 aligns across 8 bases. CDR3 length: 15 residues. Germline CDR1 SGHVS, CDR2 FQNEAQ. The junction had 8 bases not matched to a gene; V was cut back by 5 bases and J by 2 bases. The CDR3 spells CASSRGQGLPYEQYF. DNA of the CDR3: TGTGCCAGCAGCCGCGGACAGGGCCTCCCCTACGAGCAGTACTTC.

This clonotype was seen only a few times. This rearrangement joins TRBV7-2 to TRBJ2-1; TRBD2 matches 10 bases. This CDR3 region has 15 residues. The V gene end was trimmed by 4 bases and the J gene end by 5 bases; junction bases not matched to a gene: 5. From germline, CDR1 is SGHTA and CDR2 FQGNSA. As DNA, the CDR3 is TGTGCCAGCAGCTCCCGAGCGGGGGGGGACAATGAGCAGTTCTTC. This codes for CASSSRAGGDNEQFF.

The chain has TRBV7-2 and TRBJ2-3, with D maybe TRBD2 (7 bases). The CDR3 has 15 residues. Germline V CDR1 and CDR2: SGHTA, FQGNSA. The V end was cut by 8 bases, the J end by 0 bases, with 15 bases between. The DNA of the CDR3 is TGTGCCAGCTATAAGGAGGGGGGGAGCACAGATACGCAGTATTTT. Its translation is CASYKEGGSTDTQYF.

The V gene is TRBV4-1, the J gene TRBJ2-4, with TRBD1 matching over 7 bases. The germline V gene encodes CDR1 MGHRA and CDR2 YSYEKL. J gave up 9 bases and V 1 base, and 18 bases lay outside the gene matches. This CDR3 has 18 amino acids. The CDR3 nucleotides are TGCGCCAGCAGCCAAGTGGCAGGGGGTGCGGCCCTCAGGGGCATTCAGTACTTC. Amino acid sequence: CASSQVAGGAALRGIQYF.

The DNA for the CDR3 is TGTGCCAGCAGCCAGGGACTAGCGGGAGCGGCGGAGACCCAGTACTTC. Translating gives CASSQGLAGAAETQYF. The rearrangement uses TRBV7-2 and TRBJ2-5; 14 bases align to TRBD2. The CDR3 loop spans 16 amino acids. Looked up from germline, CDR1 is SGHTA and CDR2 is FQGNSA. V gave up 5 bases and J gave up 5 bases; unmatched junction bases: 7.